One and the same sample provided the 26 T cell receptor beta chains below, sequenced in a study of naive and memory T cell subsets. An equimolar mix of two oligonucleotides served as the beta constant-region primer for TRBC1 and TRBC2. MiXCR, run by TCRdb on the UMI-ligation and nested PCR reads, gives a single entry per CDR3 protein. Here the sample spans some 85,000 distinct CDR3 sequences, around 13% being singletons. The sample was central memory CD4+ T cells from blood. The source of these receptors is a human donor in good health.

This clonotype is termed medium-sized. J is TRBJ2-3 and V is TRBV2, with unresolved D. CDR1 and CDR2 (germline): SNHLY, FYNNEI. The CDR3 sequence is 15 residues long. The ends were cut back, 0 bases at V and 2 bases at J, with 9 bases in the middle. The chain's CDR3 is CASSEAGQDTDTQYF. DNA of the CDR3: TGTGCCAGCAGTGAAGCGGGTCAGGACACAGATACGCAGTATTTT.

This clonotype was detected a few times. The chain has TRBV20-1 and TRBJ2-1; maybe TRBD1 (6 bases). Germline CDR1 reads DFQATT; CDR2 reads SNEGSKA (reference sequence). The V end lost 4 bases, the J end lost 2 bases, and 18 bases lay between the germline ends. CDR3 length equals 16 residues. The CDR3 nucleotides read TGCAGTGCTACGGTAATTACAGGGTCCCCCTACAATGAGCAGTTCTTC. It yields the protein CSATVITGSPYNEQFF.

This chain links TRBV27 with TRBJ2-1; TRBD2 aligns across 13 bases. The CDR3 spans 18 residues. The V segment lost 4 bases and the J segment 3 bases; nucleotides outside the gene matches: 9. Germline values: CDR1 MNHEY, CDR2 SMNVEV (reference sequence). CDR3 in amino acids: CASSSPLGLAGYYNEQFF. In nucleotides, the CDR3 is TGTGCCAGCAGTTCCCCACTGGGACTAGCGGGATACTACAATGAGCAGTTCTTC.

This clonotype has a count of ten or more. The chain has TRBV28 and TRBJ2-5; D unresolved. Germline V CDR1 and CDR2: MDHEN, SYDVKM. The CDR3 sequence is 13 residues long. The V end was cut by 10 bases, the J end by 5 bases, with 17 bases between. This CDR3 reads CATTLVGTETQYF. Here the CDR3 DNA reads TGTGCCACCACCCTCGTGGGAACCGAGACCCAGTACTTC. Looking up the rest from reference TRBV28 and TRBJ2-5 gives the full variable domain: DVKVTQSSRYLVKRTGEKVFLECVQDMDHENMFWYRQDPGLGLRLIYFSYDVKMKEKGDIPEGYSVSREKKERFSLILESASTNQTSMYLCATTLVGTETQYFGPGTRLLVL.

This clonotype appeared many times. The chain employs TRBV20-1 and TRBJ2-1, with a tentative D call TRBD2 (5 bases). The CDR3 consists of 14 residues. The V end was cut by 1 base, the J end by 9 bases, with 16 bases between. Germline V lookup: CDR1 DFQATT, CDR2 SNEGSKA (reference sequence). For the CDR3, the DNA is TGCAGTGCTAGAGCCTGGGCTAGCAATGGTGAGCAGTTCTTC. It codes for CSARAWASNGEQFF.

Ten or more counts support this clonotype. The chain uses TRBV20-1 and TRBJ2-1; 8 nucleotides match TRBD2. V gave up 6 bases and J gave up 2 bases; unmatched junction bases: 6. CDR1 DFQATT and CDR2 SNEGSKA come from the germline V gene (reference sequence). This CDR3 spans 14 amino acids. DNA for the CDR3: TGCAGTGCATTACGGGAGGGCCCCTACAATGAGCAGTTCTTC. This gives the protein CSALREGPYNEQFF.

The V and J genes are TRBV9 and TRBJ2-3; D is perhaps TRBD2 (6 bases). The germline CDR1 and CDR2 sequences are SGDLS and YYNGEE. The CDR3 contains 18 residues. V was cut by 0 bases and J by 3 bases, with 20 bases left in between. CDR3 sequence (DNA): TGTGCCAGCAGCGTAGTAGGGGAGCGCCGGCGGGGAACAGATACGCAGTATTTT. Translation gives CASSVVGERRRGTDTQYF.

This chain connects TRBV20-1 to TRBJ2-5, with D possibly matching TRBD2 (5 bases). Trimming stripped 3 bases from V and 2 bases from J, with 13 bases between. The CDR3 contains 14 residues. Germline V gene sequence: CDR1 DFQATT, CDR2 SNEGSKA (reference sequence). In DNA, the CDR3 is TGCAGTGCTAGGAGTACTAGAACACAAGAGACCCAGTACTTC. Encoded protein: CSARSTRTQETQYF.

This clonotype was counted only a few times. The chain combines TRBV29-1 with TRBJ1-1, with D possibly TRBD1 on 6 matching bases. Trimming left V 6 bases short and J 0 bases short, with 20 bases between. The CDR3 contains 16 residues. In germline, CDR1 is SQVTM, CDR2 ANQGSEA. This CDR3 is CSVGPPTSGVNTEAFF. The CDR3 region has the DNA TGCAGCGTCGGGCCCCCTACATCAGGGGTGAACACTGAAGCTTTCTTT.

The V gene is TRBV19, the J gene TRBJ1-1; TRBD1 agrees at 11 bases. J lost 2 bases, V lost 5 bases, and 4 bases had no gene match. Germline CDR1 and CDR2: LNHDA and SQIVND (reference sequence). The CDR3 loop spans 15 amino acids. The CDR3 nucleotides read TGTGCCAGTAGTGATCGGACAGGGGGCAACACTGAAGCTTTCTTT. It codes for CASSDRTGGNTEAFF.

This clonotype was observed a handful of times. The CDR3 DNA is TGTGCCAGCAGTTTAAAAGAGAAGCTGGGTGGCTACACCTTC. It codes for CASSLKEKLGGYTF. The chain combines TRBV28 with TRBJ1-2; no reliable D call. Germline CDR1 is MDHEN and CDR2 is SYDVKM. V was trimmed by 2 bases and J by 7 bases, leaving 14 bases between them. The CDR3 contains 14 residues.

This clonotype was seen repeatedly, ten times or more. The V and J genes are TRBV20-1 and TRBJ2-1; 12 bases fit TRBD2. The CDR3 is 17 amino acids. Germline CDR1 is DFQATT and CDR2 is SNEGSKA (reference sequence). V shed 6 bases and J 5 bases; nucleotides not matched to a gene: 14. CDR3 sequence reads: CSATSSVGLAGNNEQFF. CDR3 nucleotides: TGCAGTGCAACCTCTTCAGTGGGACTAGCGGGTAACAATGAGCAGTTCTTC.

V usage is TRBV20-1 and J usage is TRBJ2-2; D gene uncertain. Deletions cut 5 bases from V and 0 bases from J, with 13 bases between. The CDR3 length is 15 residues. The germline V gene has CDR1 DFQATT and CDR2 SNEGSKA (reference sequence). This CDR3 is CSAPRPGTNTGELFF. The CDR3 coding sequence is TGCAGTGCTCCACGCCCCGGTACGAACACCGGGGAGCTGTTTTTT.

This clonotype was seen a few times. The genes are TRBV15 and TRBJ1-6; the D is unclear. The germline V gene encodes CDR1 LNHNV and CDR2 YYDKDF (reference sequence). The V and J ends lost 0 bases and 10 bases respectively, with 7 bases between them. The CDR3 is made up of 13 amino acids. The CDR3 region is CATSRDLYSPLHF. The CDR3 DNA is TGTGCCACCAGCAGAGACCTGTACTCACCCCTCCACTTT.

The chain combines TRBV15 with TRBJ2-7, with D tentatively TRBD2 (6 bases). This CDR3 region has 15 residues. Trimming removed 11 bases at V and 3 bases at J, with 23 bases between. From germline, CDR1 is LNHNV and CDR2 YYDKDF (reference sequence). This chain's CDR3 is CAGKRDKAGCYEQYF. Here the CDR3 DNA reads TGTGCCGGAAAGCGAGATAAGGCGGGGTGCTACGAGCAGTACTTC.

V and J are TRBV9 and TRBJ1-2; TRBD1 aligns across 10 bases. This CDR3 has 13 amino acids. V shed 6 bases, J shed 8 bases, and the junction held 7 bases outside the gene matches. Germline CDR1 reads SGDLS; CDR2 reads YYNGEE. The CDR3 sequence is CASKDRGVVGYTF. CDR3 sequence (DNA): TGTGCCAGCAAGGACAGGGGGGTTGTCGGCTACACCTTC.

The chain recombines TRBV3-1 with TRBJ1-2, with a weak D call TRBD1 (6 bases). The CDR3 totals 14 residues. Germline V gene lookup returns CDR1 LGHDT and CDR2 YNNKEL (reference sequence). Trimming stripped 7 bases from V and 7 bases from J, with 19 bases between. CDR3 in DNA: TGTGCCAGCAAGCCGGGAACAGGGAAGGTTGGCTACACCTTC. It codes for CASKPGTGKVGYTF.

This clonotype was seen repeatedly, ten times or more. J is TRBJ1-2 and V is TRBV12-3 or TRBV12-4; no clear D gene. Trimming cost V 6 bases and J 7 bases, with 15 bases left between them. CDR3 size: 13 residues. The CDR3 region has the DNA TGTGCCAGCAGACCAGCCCCGGGAAGTGGCTACACCTTC. It specifies CASRPAPGSGYTF.

As for this clonotype: Since a much larger clone is just one base distant, this may be a read error. The J gene is TRBJ2-5, the V gene TRBV5-5, with D tentatively TRBD2 (5 bases). The germline gives CDR1 SGHKS, CDR2 YYEKEE (reference sequence). The CDR3 runs 16 residues. Trimming shortened V by 4 bases and J by 5 bases, and 21 bases separated the two germline ends. This CDR3 is CASSGSWTARGETQYF. The CDR3 DNA reads as TGTGCCAGCAGCGGGTCTTGGACCGCTCGCGGGGAGACCCAGTACTTC. Full variable domain (remainder filled in from reference TRBV5-5 and TRBJ2-5): DAGVTQSPTHLIKTRGQQVTLRCSPISGHKSVSWYQQVLGQGPQFIFQYYEKEERGRGNFPDRFSARQFPNYSSELNVNALLLGDSALYLCASSGSWTARGETQYFGPGTRLLVL.

This clonotype has a handful of counts. J is TRBJ1-6 and V is TRBV12-3 or TRBV12-4; 7 nucleotides line up with TRBD1. The CDR3 contains 15 residues. Trimming took 3 bases from V and 4 from J; bases not matched to a gene: 3. The CDR3: CASSFSRGYNSPLHF. The CDR3 DNA sequence: TGTGCCAGCAGTTTCTCCAGGGGGTATAATTCACCCCTCCACTTT.

V gene TRBV19 combines with J gene TRBJ1-5; possibly TRBD1 for D (5 bases). V was pared by 6 bases and J by 6 bases, with 18 bases between. The CDR3 has 15 residues. CDR1 LNHDA and CDR2 SQIVND come from the germline V gene (reference sequence). CDR3 in amino acids: CASRSQAARTQPQHF. CDR3 DNA sequence: TGTGCCAGTAGGTCACAGGCCGCCCGGACTCAGCCCCAGCATTTT.

There are many counts of this clonotype. The CDR3 nucleotides read TGTGCCAGCAAAGCGGGGGGTGAGCAGTACTTC. Translated, it gives CASKAGGEQYF. This sequence joins TRBV2 and TRBJ2-7, with 9 bases identical to TRBD2. V dropped 7 bases and J dropped 7; count of bases not matched to a gene: 2. Germline-derived CDR1 and CDR2 are SNHLY and FYNNEI. The CDR3 is 11 amino acids.

This clonotype showed up just a few times. This chain joins TRBV20-1 and TRBJ2-3; D is uncertain. V lost 1 base to trimming and J lost 0 bases, with 8 bases between them. CDR3 length equals 14 residues. The germline CDR1 and CDR2 sequences are DFQATT and SNEGSKA (reference sequence). The CDR3 DNA reads TGCAGTGCTAGAGGGGATCGGAGCACAGATACGCAGTATTTT. Amino acid sequence: CSARGDRSTDTQYF.

This clonotype was observed a handful of times. The gene calls are TRBV18 and TRBJ2-7; D may correspond to TRBD1 or TRBD2 (5 bases each). The CDR3 runs 14 residues. Germline V gene data show CDR1 as KGHSH and CDR2 as LQKENI. V was shortened by 2 bases and J by 0 bases, with 8 bases between the two germline ends. This chain's CDR3 is CASSPGTASYEQYF. The CDR3 DNA reads TGTGCCAGCTCACCAGGGACGGCCTCCTACGAGCAGTACTTC.

This clonotype was detected only a few times. This rearrangement joins TRBV25-1 to TRBJ1-3; no clear D. The germline V gene encodes CDR1 MGHDK and CDR2 SYGVNS. V gave up 4 bases and J gave up 12 bases, with 10 bases separating them. The CDR3 contains 11 residues. The CDR3 DNA sequence: TGTGCCAGCAGTGCGACGGGCCTCATATATTTT. It is translated as CASSATGLIYF.

V and J are TRBV4-3 and TRBJ1-6; D is perhaps TRBD1 (5 bases). The CDR3 spans 18 residues. Germline V gene sequence: CDR1 LGHNA, CDR2 YSLEER. Trimming took off 0 bases at V and 0 bases at J, with 12 bases between the two ends. CDR3 protein: CASSQEAPQGSYNSPLHF. The DNA for the CDR3 is TGCGCCAGCAGCCAAGAAGCGCCCCAGGGCTCCTATAATTCACCCCTCCACTTT.